This TCR beta chain stems from a study of shared clonotypes between healthy human individuals. The CDR3 totals 16 residues. Per germline, CDR1 MNHNS and CDR2 SASEGT. V was clipped by 2 bases and J by 5 bases; unmatched bases: 11. Libraries were prepared by immunoSEQ multiplex PCR; TCRdb keeps only in-frame clonotypes and omits some of them. This repertoire shows roughly 2.5 million clones, around nine tenths found once; its top ten account for under 0.15%. The chain couples TRBV6-1 to TRBJ2-7; 8 bases map to TRBD2. The sequenced sample was naive CD4+ T cells sorted from blood. Indicated subset: CD45RA+ positively selected. This clonotype originated in a man younger than 35 in good health. This CDR3 is CASSEQPLAGGNEQYF. The CDR3 DNA reads TGTGCCAGCAGTGAACAACCCCTTGCGGGGGGAAACGAGCAGTACTTC.